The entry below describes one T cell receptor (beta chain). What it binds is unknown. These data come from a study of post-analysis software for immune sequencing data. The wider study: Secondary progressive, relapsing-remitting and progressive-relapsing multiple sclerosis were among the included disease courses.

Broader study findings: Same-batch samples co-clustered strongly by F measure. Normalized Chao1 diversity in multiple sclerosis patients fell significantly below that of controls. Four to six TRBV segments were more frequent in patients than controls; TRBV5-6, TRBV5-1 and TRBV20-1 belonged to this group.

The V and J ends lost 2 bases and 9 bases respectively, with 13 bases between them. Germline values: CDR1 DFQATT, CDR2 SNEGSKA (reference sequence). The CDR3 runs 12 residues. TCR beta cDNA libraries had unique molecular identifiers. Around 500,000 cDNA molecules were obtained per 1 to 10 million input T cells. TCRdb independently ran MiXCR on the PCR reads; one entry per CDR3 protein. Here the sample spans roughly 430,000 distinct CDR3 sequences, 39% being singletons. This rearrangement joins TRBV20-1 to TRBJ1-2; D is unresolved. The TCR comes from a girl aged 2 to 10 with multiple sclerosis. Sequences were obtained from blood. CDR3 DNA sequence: TGCAGTGCTAGATCCACGGGATTTCGCTACACCTTC. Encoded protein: CSARSTGFRYTF.